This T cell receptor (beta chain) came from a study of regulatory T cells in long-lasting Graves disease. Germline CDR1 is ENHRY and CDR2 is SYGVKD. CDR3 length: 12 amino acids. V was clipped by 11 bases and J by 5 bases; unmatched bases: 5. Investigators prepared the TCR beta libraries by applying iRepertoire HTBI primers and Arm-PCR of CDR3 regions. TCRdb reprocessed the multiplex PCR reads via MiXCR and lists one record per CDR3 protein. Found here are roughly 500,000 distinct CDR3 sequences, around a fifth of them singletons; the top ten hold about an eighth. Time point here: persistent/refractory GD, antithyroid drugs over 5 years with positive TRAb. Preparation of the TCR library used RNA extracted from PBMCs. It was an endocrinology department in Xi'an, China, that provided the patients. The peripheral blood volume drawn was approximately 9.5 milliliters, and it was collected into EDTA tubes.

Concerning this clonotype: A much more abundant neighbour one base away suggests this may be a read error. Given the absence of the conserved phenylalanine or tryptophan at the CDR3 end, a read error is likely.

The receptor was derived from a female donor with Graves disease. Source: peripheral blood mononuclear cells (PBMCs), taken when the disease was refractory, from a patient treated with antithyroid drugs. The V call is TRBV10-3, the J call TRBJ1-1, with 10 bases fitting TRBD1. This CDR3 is CASGTGETEAFS. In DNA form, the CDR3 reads TGTGCCTCCGGGACAGGGGAGACTGAAGCTTTCTCT.